The 8 T cell receptor beta chains listed next were all sequenced from one sample in a study of shared clonotypes between healthy human individuals. Data came from immunoSEQ multiplex PCR; TCRdb stores just in-frame clones and leaves some out. The table includes about 470,000 clones, about four fifths detected once. Source material: PBMCs. All receptors derive from a woman between 35 and 50 years old in good health. Some clones in this sample may be carry-over from other donors' samples.

This chain links TRBV6-1 with TRBJ2-1; 7 bases agree with TRBD2. This CDR3 region has 16 residues. J was trimmed by 9 bases and V by 3 bases; bases with no gene match: 14. Per the germline V gene, CDR1 is MNHNS and CDR2 is SASEGT. CDR3 sequence: CASSDPRAGVKIEQFF. The CDR3 DNA is TGTGCCAGCAGTGACCCTCGGGCGGGAGTTAAGATTGAGCAGTTCTTC.

This chain joins TRBV7-6 and TRBJ2-1; 12 positions agree with TRBD2. The CDR3 has 18 amino acids. Unmatched junction bases numbered 6, after V lost 3 bases and J lost 0 bases. The germline V gene encodes CDR1 SGHVS and CDR2 FNYEAQ. The CDR3 sequence is CASSFPSSGRGSYNEQFF. In nucleotides, the CDR3 is TGTGCCAGCAGCTTCCCCTCTAGCGGGAGGGGCTCCTACAATGAGCAGTTCTTC. The whole variable domain, filled in from reference TRBV7-6 and TRBJ2-1, reads GAGVSQSPRYKVTKRGQDVALRCDPISGHVSLYWYRQALGQGPEFLTYFNYEAQQDKSGLPNDRFSAERPEGSISTLTIQRTEQRDSAMYRCASSFPSSGRGSYNEQFFGPGTRLTVL.

The V and J genes are TRBV25-1 and TRBJ1-3, with TRBD1 matching over 7 bases. V lost 3 bases, J lost 0 bases, and 11 bases stayed unmatched. CDR1 is MGHDK, CDR2 SYGVNS, per germline. This CDR3 spans 18 amino acids. DNA for the CDR3: TGTGCCAGCAGTGAGGCCCCGGGGGGACAGAACTCTGGAAACACCATATATTTT. This encodes CASSEAPGGQNSGNTIYF. Based on the CDR3 plus reference TRBV25-1 and TRBJ1-3, the full variable domain is EADIYQTPRYLVIGTGKKITLECSQTMGHDKMYWYQQDPGMELHLIHYSYGVNSTEKGDLSSESTVSRIRTEHFPLTLESARPSHTSQYLCASSEAPGGQNSGNTIYFGEGSWLTVV.

The gene calls are TRBV7-9 and TRBJ1-1; 7 nucleotides align to TRBD1. Germline V CDR1 and CDR2: SEHNR, FQNEAQ (reference sequence). The CDR3 has 15 amino acids. The V segment lost 5 bases and the J segment 3 bases; nucleotides outside the gene matches: 9. Here the CDR3 reads CASSRGTVGYTEAFF. The CDR3 nucleotides read TGTGCCAGCAGCCGAGGGACAGTGGGTTACACTGAAGCTTTCTTT.

The chain combines TRBV10-3 with TRBJ1-5; no clear D. The germline V and J ends were trimmed by 8 bases and 3 bases, with 11 bases remaining between them. CDR1 and CDR2 (germline): ENHRY, SYGVKD. The CDR3 is made up of 13 amino acids. In nucleotides, the CDR3 is TGTGCCATCGCATACGGCCCCAATCAGCCCCAGCATTTT. Translating gives CAIAYGPNQPQHF.

This clone was counted a single time. This chain links TRBV5-4 with TRBJ2-3, with D possibly being TRBD1 or TRBD2 (6 bases each). The V gene lost 3 bases and the J gene lost 0 bases, with 11 bases spanning the gap. Germline V gene lookup returns CDR1 SGHNT and CDR2 YYREEE (reference sequence). The CDR3 sequence is 15 residues long. CDR3 DNA: TGTGCCAGCAGCTGGCGGAGGGGGAGCACAGATACGCAGTATTTT. It codes for CASSWRRGSTDTQYF.

The genes are TRBV5-4 and TRBJ1-3; TRBD1 aligns across 7 bases. This CDR3 has 15 residues. CDR1 is SGHNT and CDR2 is YYREEE in the germline V gene (reference sequence). Germline trimming cut 4 bases from V and 1 base from J; bases unmatched to any gene: 5. The CDR3 spells CASSTETGSGNTIYF. Written as DNA, the CDR3 is TGTGCCAGCAGCACCGAGACAGGGTCTGGAAACACCATATATTTT.

This clone was detected only a few times. The rearrangement uses TRBV7-3 and TRBJ2-1; D is uncertain. Trimming removed 1 base at V and 9 bases at J, with 10 bases between. The CDR3 runs 13 residues. Germline lookup yields CDR1 SGHTA and CDR2 FQGTGA. CDR3 sequence (DNA): TGTGCCAGCAGCTTAAACCCCCGCGGTGAGCAGTTCTTC. This sequence encodes CASSLNPRGEQFF.